This TCR beta chain was recovered during a study of blood T cell repertoires in COVID-19. As for the study in general: Spain, Italy and the United States supplied samples that represented acute and convalescent COVID-19.

Under the authors' procedure: Using reference gene primer amplification, nucleated cell counts were estimated. Some clones are missing from TCRdb's copy, which holds only in-frame ones; the method was immunoSEQ multiplex PCR. V and J calls and clone size are as listed in that table; D and trimming were resolved from the DNA. This table has roughly 300,000 clones, approximately 91% appearing once. The CDR3 covers 13 residues. Germline V lookup: CDR1 MNHEY, CDR2 SMNVEV (reference sequence). V lost 6 bases to trimming and J lost 7 bases; unmatched junction nucleotides: 5. The cohort comprised adults aged about 18 to 100 years residing in 20 to 30 US areas. Participants' own reports of clinical history determined their cohort assignment.

This chain joins TRBV27 and TRBJ1-4, with TRBD1 identical over 7 bases. This sequence was found in a woman aged 40 to 55 with acute COVID-19. Sample: PBMCs or T cells enriched from blood (not recorded which). The CDR3, as DNA: TGTGCCAGCAGCCTAAACAGGGGTGAAAAACTGTTTTTT. Translating it yields CASSLNRGEKLFF.